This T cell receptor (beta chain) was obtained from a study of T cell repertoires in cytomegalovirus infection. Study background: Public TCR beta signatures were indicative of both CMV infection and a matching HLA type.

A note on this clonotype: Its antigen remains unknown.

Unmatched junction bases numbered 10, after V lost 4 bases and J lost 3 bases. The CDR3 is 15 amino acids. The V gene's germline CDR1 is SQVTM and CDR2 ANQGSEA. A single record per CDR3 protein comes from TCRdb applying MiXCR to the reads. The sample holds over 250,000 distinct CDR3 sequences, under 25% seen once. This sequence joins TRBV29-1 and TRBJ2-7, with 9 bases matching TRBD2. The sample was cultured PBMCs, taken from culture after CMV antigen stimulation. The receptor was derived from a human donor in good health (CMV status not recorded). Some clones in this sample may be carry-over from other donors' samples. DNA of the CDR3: TGCAGCGTTGTTTGTAGCGGGAGCACCATCTACGAGCAGTACTTC. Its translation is CSVVCSGSTIYEQYF.